This TCR beta chain was sequenced during a study of OX40 agonist ivuxolimab in advanced cancers. Study as a whole: Patients enrolled in dose escalation were diagnosed with hepatocellular carcinoma, melanoma, renal cell or head and neck cancer.

This clone was found once. Profiling relied on immunoSEQ multiplex PCR, and the TCRdb table lists in-frame clones only, not all of them. In the table there are about 62,000 clones, 80% to 95% of which are singletons. CDR3 size: 15 residues. The germline CDR1 and CDR2 sequences are SGDLS and YYNGEE. Trimming removed 2 bases from V and 0 bases from J; junction bases left unmatched: 3. This TCR was recovered from an adult with an advanced solid tumor such as melanoma, head and neck, liver or kidney cancer. The chain joins TRBV9 to TRBJ2-5; 8 bases are shared with TRBD1. Sample: CD4+ or CD8+ T cells sorted from blood, taken in a trial of the OX40 agonist ivuxolimab. CDR3 protein: CASSVGQGYQETQYF. CDR3 DNA: TGTGCCAGCAGCGTTGGACAGGGATACCAAGAGACCCAGTACTTC.